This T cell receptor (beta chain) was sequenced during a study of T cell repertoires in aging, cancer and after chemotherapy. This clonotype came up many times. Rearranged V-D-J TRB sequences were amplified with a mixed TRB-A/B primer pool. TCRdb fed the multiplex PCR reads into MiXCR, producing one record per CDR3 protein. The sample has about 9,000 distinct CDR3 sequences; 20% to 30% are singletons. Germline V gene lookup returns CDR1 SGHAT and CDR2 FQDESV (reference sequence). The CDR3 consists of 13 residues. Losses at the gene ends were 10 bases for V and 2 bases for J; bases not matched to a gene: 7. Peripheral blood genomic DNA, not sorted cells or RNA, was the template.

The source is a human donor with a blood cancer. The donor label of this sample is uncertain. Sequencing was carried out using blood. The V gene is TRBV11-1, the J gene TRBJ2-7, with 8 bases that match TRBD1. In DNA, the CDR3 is TGTGCCAATCAGGGGGCGGGCCCCTACGAGCAGTACTTC. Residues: CANQGAGPYEQYF.